Following are 28 T cell receptor beta chains from one sample sequenced in a study of cytomegalovirus exposure and HLA in healthy donors. 13 Jbeta primers and 60 Vbeta primers were used for the PCR. Measured with immunoSEQ multiplex PCR; TCRdb has only the in-frame clones, and not every one. The table lists more than 140,000 clones, around three fifths of them singletons. Sequenced input: PBMCs. These receptor sequences come from a woman under 40 in good health and CMV-seropositive.

This clone was observed once. The rearrangement joins TRBV29-1 to TRBJ2-7; D may be TRBD1 (6 bases). The CDR3 sequence is 12 residues long. CDR1 SQVTM and CDR2 ANQGSEA come from the germline V gene. Trimming left V 6 bases short and J 4 bases short, with 13 bases between. The CDR3 spells CSVSLTGYEQYF. In DNA form, the CDR3 reads TGCAGCGTGAGCCTTACAGGGTACGAGCAGTACTTC.

V and J are TRBV6-5 and TRBJ1-5; D not resolved. Germline V gene sequence: CDR1 MNHEY, CDR2 SVGAGI. V was clipped by 5 bases and J by 5 bases, with 13 bases between them. CDR3 length: 14 residues. The CDR3 protein is CASSGTRPDQPQHF. The CDR3 DNA follows: TGTGCCAGCAGTGGCACCAGGCCGGATCAGCCCCAGCATTTT.

This clone was seen a few times. The chain couples TRBV14 to TRBJ2-3; 8 positions match TRBD2. The V segment lost 2 bases and the J segment 0 bases; nucleotides outside the gene matches: 7. CDR3 length: 17 residues. Germline lookup yields CDR1 SGHDN and CDR2 FVKESK. The CDR3 DNA reads as TGTGCCAGCAGCCAATATGAAGGCGGGGGGAGCACAGATACGCAGTATTTT. This codes for CASSQYEGGGSTDTQYF.

The chain couples TRBV7-8 to TRBJ2-3; a weak D match, TRBD2 (6 bases). CDR3 length equals 12 residues. CDR1 is SGHVS, CDR2 FQNEAQ, per germline. Trimming took off 7 bases at V and 7 bases at J, with 12 bases between the two ends. The CDR3 protein is CASTTSINTQYF. The CDR3 nucleotides read TGTGCCAGCACCACTAGCATTAATACGCAGTATTTT.

The J gene is TRBJ1-3, the V gene TRBV21-1; the table's D gene call, TRBD1, was not cross checked with the DNA. TRBV21-1 has pseudogene status. The CDR3 contains 17 residues. The CDR3 nucleotides are TGTGCCAGCAGCAAATCGGTAGGGGGCCTTGGAGGAAACACCATATATTTT. Translated, it gives CASSKSVGGLGGNTIYF.

The chain uses TRBV5-6 and TRBJ2-5, with 8 bases identical to TRBD2. The closer fit of TRBJ2-7 to the DNA end suggests the J call may be wrong. Germline-derived CDR1 and CDR2 are SGHDT and YYEEEE. The CDR3 sequence is 14 residues long. CDR3 DNA: TGTGCCAGCACTGGGAGCGGGAGCTCCTACGAGCAGTACTTC. Translated: CASTGSGSSYEQYF.

The chain links TRBV5-6 to TRBJ1-2; 9 bases are a match to TRBD1. The CDR3 has 17 residues. The V gene end was trimmed by 4 bases and the J gene end by 6 bases; junction bases not matched to a gene: 16. From germline, CDR1 is SGHDT and CDR2 YYEEEE. The CDR3 DNA reads TGTGCCAGCAGCCCTCGGGACAGGGAGAATTCGGAAGATGGCTACACCTTC. Its protein product is CASSPRDRENSEDGYTF.

This rearrangement joins TRBV19 to TRBJ2-2, with 9 bases matching TRBD2. Germline values: CDR1 LNHDA, CDR2 SQIVND (reference sequence). V dropped 4 bases and J dropped 4; count of bases not matched to a gene: 4. CDR3 length equals 15 residues. The CDR3 coding sequence is TGTGCCAGTAGTACGGCGGGGGGGGCCACCGGGGAGCTGTTTTTT. It translates to CASSTAGGATGELFF.

This chain links TRBV7-8 with TRBJ2-1, with TRBD2 matching over 10 bases. The CDR3 has 15 residues. With V trimmed by 1 base and J by 8 bases, 5 bases remained unmatched. Germline V gene data show CDR1 as SGHVS and CDR2 as FQNEAQ. The CDR3 DNA is TGTGCCAGCAGCTTAGGTCCTAGCGGGAGTCATGAGCAGTTCTTC. As protein: CASSLGPSGSHEQFF.

The chain joins TRBV5-1 to TRBJ2-3, with D uncertain. V was shortened by 3 bases and J by 12 bases, with 11 bases between the two germline ends. This CDR3 contains 11 residues. From germline, CDR1 is SGHRS and CDR2 YFSETQ. The CDR3 is CASSSDLTQYF. The CDR3 region has the DNA TGCGCCAGCAGCTCCGACTTGACCCAGTATTTT.

This chain links TRBV14 with TRBJ1-1, with D unclear. Germline V gene lookup returns CDR1 SGHDN and CDR2 FVKESK. The CDR3 is 13 amino acids. V was clipped by 1 base and J by 0 bases, with 3 bases between them. Here the CDR3 DNA reads TGTGCCAGCAGCCAAGTCATGAACACTGAAGCTTTCTTT. Amino acid sequence: CASSQVMNTEAFF.

The chain combines TRBV5-1 with TRBJ2-2; 9 bases agree with TRBD2. Germline V gene data show CDR1 as SGHRS and CDR2 as YFSETQ. The CDR3 is made up of 14 amino acids. V shed 4 bases, J shed 6 bases, and the junction held 4 bases outside the gene matches. CDR3 residues: CASSPGTSPGELFF. CDR3 nucleotides: TGCGCCAGCAGCCCCGGGACTAGCCCCGGGGAGCTGTTTTTT.

The gene calls are TRBV27 and TRBJ2-7; 10 nucleotides agree with TRBD2. Germline-derived CDR1 and CDR2 are MNHEY and SMNVEV (reference sequence). The junction had 11 bases not matched to a gene; V was cut back by 3 bases and J by 3 bases. This CDR3 contains 17 residues. The CDR3 coding sequence is TGTGCCAGCAGTTTTAGCGGGGGGACAGCCGTATTCTACGAGCAGTACTTC. This codes for CASSFSGGTAVFYEQYF.

CDR3 sequence reads: CASRDRAGNSPLHF. CDR3 nucleotides: TGTGCCAGCAGGGACCGTGCGGGTAATTCACCCCTCCACTTT. The chain links TRBV7-9 to TRBJ1-6, with no clear D. The V end lost 6 bases, the J end lost 6 bases, and 12 bases lay between the germline ends. Germline V CDR1 and CDR2: SEHNR, FQNEAQ (reference sequence). The CDR3 contains 14 residues.

This clone turned up a few times. This chain connects TRBV10-3 to TRBJ2-7; a weak D match, TRBD1 (5 bases). The length of the CDR3 is 15 residues. With 0 bases removed from V and 0 bases from J, the gap between germline ends came to 9 bases. Germline-derived CDR1 and CDR2 are ENHRY and SYGVKD. Here the CDR3 DNA reads TGTGCCATCAGTGAGTCGACAGTTAGCTCCTACGAGCAGTACTTC. Translated: CAISESTVSSYEQYF.

J is TRBJ2-7 and V is TRBV4-1; D call uncertain. V was trimmed by 6 bases and J by 7 bases, leaving 16 bases between them. The CDR3 sequence is 13 residues long. Germline lookup yields CDR1 MGHRA and CDR2 YSYEKL. This CDR3 reads CASRATGSREQYF. In DNA form, the CDR3 reads TGCGCCAGCAGAGCGACGGGTTCGCGAGAGCAGTACTTC.

CDR3 nucleotides: TGTGCCAGCAGTCGAACTGGACAGGGTAACACTGAAGCTTTCTTT. It yields the protein CASSRTGQGNTEAFF. The chain couples TRBV5-8 to TRBJ1-1; 8 bases fit TRBD1. The V and J ends lost 5 bases and 2 bases, in that order; junction bases with no gene match: 8. This CDR3 contains 15 residues. Looked up from germline, CDR1 is SGHTS and CDR2 is YDEGEE.

CDR3: CATSRVTGRPEETQYF. CDR3 nucleotide sequence: TGTGCCACCAGCAGAGTCACAGGCCGCCCAGAAGAGACCCAGTACTTC. The gene calls are TRBV15 and TRBJ2-5, with TRBD1 as a possible D gene (5 bases). The germline CDR1 and CDR2 sequences are LNHNV and YYDKDF (reference sequence). The CDR3 is made up of 16 amino acids. V lost 1 base, J lost 3 bases, and 15 bases lay in between.

The CDR3 is CASSRQGANEKLFF. The CDR3 nucleotides are TGTGCCAGCAGTCGACAGGGGGCTAATGAAAAACTGTTTTTT. The gene calls are TRBV2 and TRBJ1-4; 9 bases match TRBD1. CDR1 and CDR2 (germline): SNHLY, FYNNEI. The length of the CDR3 is 14 residues. After removal of 5 bases from V and 3 bases from J, the junction contained 1 base not matched to a gene.

This chain uses TRBV7-9 with TRBJ2-1; 8 bases agree with TRBD2. This CDR3 is 16 amino acids long. CDR1 is SEHNR, CDR2 FQNEAQ, per germline (reference sequence). The junction had 8 bases not matched to a gene; V was cut back by 2 bases and J by 5 bases. The CDR3 region is CASSLSPTSAHNEQFF. DNA of the CDR3: TGTGCCAGCAGCTTATCCCCGACTAGCGCCCACAATGAGCAGTTCTTC.

This clone was seen a single time. The V call is TRBV11-1, the J call TRBJ2-7, with 15 bases matching TRBD2. The V segment lost 5 bases and the J segment 4 bases; nucleotides outside the gene matches: 3. The CDR3 covers 15 residues. Per germline, CDR1 SGHAT and CDR2 FQDESV (reference sequence). CDR3 sequence (DNA): TGTGCCAGCAGCCTCGGACTAGCGGGAGGGTACGAGCAGTACTTC. Translation: CASSLGLAGGYEQYF.

The J gene is TRBJ2-2, the V gene TRBV5-4; D might be TRBD1 (6 bases). V lost 6 bases, J lost 6 bases, and 12 bases lay in between. CDR1 and CDR2 (germline): SGHNT, YYREEE (reference sequence). This CDR3 is built from 13 residues. CDR3 residues: CASTIGGPGELFF. The CDR3 DNA follows: TGTGCCAGCACAATAGGGGGACCCGGGGAGCTGTTTTTT.

V and J are TRBV4-1 and TRBJ1-1; a weak D match, TRBD1 (5 bases). Germline CDR1 is MGHRA and CDR2 is YSYEKL. The V end was cut by 0 bases, the J end by 4 bases, with 21 bases between. This CDR3 has 18 residues. CDR3 DNA: TGCGCCAGCAGCCAAGATAGGGCAGGGCCGAACTTGGTCACTGAAGCTTTCTTT. Its protein is CASSQDRAGPNLVTEAFF.

The chain couples TRBV7-7 to TRBJ1-3; D not resolved. CDR3 length equals 13 residues. V lost 3 bases and J 4 bases, leaving 7 bases between the germline ends. Germline CDR1 reads SSHAT; CDR2 reads FNYEAQ (reference sequence). CDR3 sequence reads: CASSLEVGNTIYF. The CDR3 DNA sequence: TGTGCCAGCAGCTTGGAGGTCGGAAACACCATATATTTT.

The J gene is TRBJ2-7, the V gene TRBV6-1; D is undetermined. Between the trimmed V and J ends, which lost 6 bases and 0 bases, there was a span of 15 bases. The CDR3 runs to 15 residues. The germline V gene has CDR1 MNHNS and CDR2 SASEGT. The CDR3 loop reads CASSPADTSSYEQYF. In nucleotides, the CDR3 is TGTGCCAGCAGCCCAGCCGACACATCCTCCTACGAGCAGTACTTC.

V and J are TRBV10-3 and TRBJ2-3; 10 bases line up with TRBD2. CDR1 is ENHRY, CDR2 SYGVKD, per germline. J lost 4 bases, V lost 3 bases, and 13 bases had no gene match. CDR3 size: 18 residues. The CDR3: CAISDLAGVLSQPDTQYF. CDR3 sequence (DNA): TGTGCCATCAGTGACCTAGCGGGAGTTTTAAGTCAGCCAGATACGCAGTATTTT.

The genes are TRBV6-1 and TRBJ2-5, with 12 bases lining up with TRBD2. The J call may be in error: the DNA end matches TRBJ2-7 better. This CDR3 comprises 15 residues. Germline assignment: CDR1 MNHNS and CDR2 SASEGT. CDR3 region: CASVLTSGSSYEQYF. The CDR3 DNA reads as TGTGCCAGCGTTCTGACTAGCGGGAGCTCCTACGAGCAGTACTTC.

The chain joins TRBV29-1 to TRBJ1-5; no clear D gene. Germline V CDR1 and CDR2: SQVTM, ANQGSEA. CDR3 size: 13 residues. V was cut by 4 bases and J by 6 bases, with 13 bases left in between. Written as DNA, the CDR3 is TGCAGCGTTGGAGAACAGAACCGTCAGCCCCAGCATTTT. Its translation is CSVGEQNRQPQHF. Complete variable domain (other parts from reference TRBV29-1 and TRBJ1-5): SAVISQKPSRDICQRGTSLTIQCQVDSQVTMMFWYRQQPGQSLTLIATANQGSEATYESGFVIDKFPISRPNLTFSTLTVSNMSPEDSSIYLCSVGEQNRQPQHFGDGTRLSIL.